This TCR beta chain stems from a study of blood T cells in healthy people across ages (dated by TCRdb to between 2014 and 2017). Background on the whole study: In model experiments, template switching captured about one uniquely barcoded TCR beta cDNA molecule for every two T cells. The study measured age-related changes in TCR beta repertoire diversity using deep sequencing normalized with unique cDNA molecular identifiers. Donors were grouped into four age groups: young (average 16 years), middle-aged (over 35), aged (approximately 67) and long-lived (about 89). Two additional independent replicas of 1 million unique cDNA reads from the same blood draw were analyzed for two donors (one aged 18 to 30 and one aged 80 or older). Summary of the overall study and its limitations: There was a strong correlation between observed TCR beta diversity and the percentage of naive T cells measured by flow cytometry. Estimates of total diversity based on one million sequenced T cells were regarded as lower bounds and as underestimates. Compared with the aged group, the long-lived group had more naive CD4+ T cells, fewer expanded clones and increased TCR diversity, a pattern suggesting age selection. Since profiling was done on bulk unsorted PBMCs, naive and antigen-experienced compartments could not be conclusively compared. Because the CMV infection status of the donors was unknown, age-related changes in expanded clonotypes may potentially have been confounded. Observed TCR beta diversity per million T cells fell roughly linearly with age, and a significant reduction was already apparent by age roughly 40.

Donors were under 40 systemically healthy Caucasian individuals from Russia aged roughly 6 to 100 years. Roughly 9.5 milliliters of peripheral blood were drawn from each donor into EDTA-treated Vacutainer tubes. Ficoll-Paque density-gradient centrifugation was used to isolate PBMCs, with at least 6.5 million per sample. Total RNA was extracted from PBMCs with Trizol reagent, with at least 5.5 micrograms obtained per sample. For every donor, flow cytometry on a PBMC aliquot measured the percentage of naive CD45RAhigh/CD27high T cells. The germline ends are 7 bases apart after V is trimmed by 0 bases and J by 4 bases. The CDR3 has 13 amino acids, counting the end cysteine and phenylalanine. The CDR3 DNA has 39 bases and is translated from base 1. Via the germline V gene, CDR1 is SGDLS and CDR2 YYNGEE. The library was built by means of 5' RACE. Sequencing was carried out with an Illumina HiSeq 2500. A second PCR of about 6 to 11 cycles was performed with a sample-barcoded 5' primer and a J-beta primer mix. A unique molecular identifier was introduced onto each TCR beta cDNA molecule by a template-switch 5' adaptor carrying 12 random nucleotides. Each sample yielded at least 2.5 million CDR3-containing paired-end reads. The Mint cDNA synthesis kit, primed by a TRBC-specific oligonucleotide, was used to synthesize first-strand cDNA from all RNA. After uracil-DNA glycosylase treatment, a first 18-cycle PCR used universal primers M1SS and BC2_uni_R on all cDNA. Concerning the study's data processing: For normalization, 1 million high-quality reads, each with a distinct molecular identifier, were randomly selected from each sample. Instead of being binned into consensus sequences, reads that shared molecular identifiers were thrown out. MiTCR, with a Q25 quality threshold and the strictest error-elimination algorithm, was used for CDR3 identification, clonotype clustering and error correction. A nonparametric unseen species model using Euler transformation provided a lower-bound estimate of total TCR beta diversity. TCRdb ran its own pipeline on the public reads, namely fastp trimming at Q25 and MiXCR clone calling, and kept in-frame beta chains. Under each unique CDR3 protein, matching rows form one entry showing the most common genes and DNA. The V and J calls were determined by TCRdb, not by the authors. The sample yields 780,000 or so distinct CDR3 sequences; roughly 25% were counted once. More than 3% of the sample is held by the ten biggest clonotypes.

Note on this clonotype: Its binding antigen is unknown. Qualities for individual bases were not recorded, and no much larger clone is one base off.

The sample also formed part of further work on T cells of mothers and their children. The second investigation adds: The donors were nine systemically healthy Caucasian individuals, made up of three mothers and their six children. cDNA synthesis consumed the entire amount of extracted RNA, loaded at 1.5 ug RNA in each 15 ul reaction. In the second PCR, the M1S primer introduced both the sample barcodes and 2-4 random nucleotides. More than 9 million TCR beta CDR3 reads were obtained from each mother, and roughly 3 million reads were obtained from each child. Thymic selection shapes the output of TCR recombination in a similar way in related and unrelated pairs, and inherited differences have a minor effect. Related mother-child pairs always showed normalized repertoire overlap that was slightly higher than in unrelated mother-child pairs, though the difference was never significant. With a sensitivity of approximately 100 clones per million clonotypes, no persistent microchimeric T cell clones were detected. To look for features that set related mother-child pairs apart from unrelated individuals, the researchers ran deep NGS to compare the TCR beta repertoires of mothers and children. On average, the children were about 10 +/- 4 years old, while the mothers were 40 +/- 4 years old. After adapters were ligated using NEBNext reagents, the libraries underwent 100+100 nt paired-end sequencing on an Illumina HiSeq 2000. To avoid cross-contamination, the mother libraries and the child libraries were prepared a month apart and sequenced in separate runs. For each donor, between roughly 450,000 and 2,100,000 distinct TCR beta clonotypes were identified. Naive TCR beta clonotypes were estimated from low-frequency clonotypes matched to each donor's FACS-determined naive share, without sorting.

The sample taken for sequencing was blood. This sequence originates from a boy between 10 and 17 years old in good health. The chain is encoded by TRBV9 joined to TRBJ1-2; TRBD1 is perhaps the D gene, given 5 matching bases. The DNA reads as follows: TGTGCCAGCAGCGTAGGACAGCTCTATGGCTACACCTTC. Its coded protein is CASSVGQLYGYTF.